This passage covers 15 T cell receptor beta chains from one sample sequenced in a study of graft-versus-host responses after intestinal transplantation. Here immunoSEQ multiplex PCR was the method, and the copy in TCRdb shows in-frame clones only, minus some. This table has about 97,000 clones, around 90% appearing once. This material consisted of PBMCs, taken roughly 450 days after intestinal transplant. The receptor set was obtained from a human patient who received an intestinal transplant, so some T cells may come from the graft donor.

V is TRBV19 and J is TRBJ2-1; either TRBD1 or TRBD2 may supply D (5 bases each). Per germline, CDR1 LNHDA and CDR2 SQIVND (reference sequence). V was clipped by 3 bases and J by 6 bases, with 15 bases between them. The CDR3 totals 15 residues. CDR3 coding DNA: TGTGCCAGTAGTATTTATGGGACGCCCGGCAATGAGCAGTTCTTC. Translated, it gives CASSIYGTPGNEQFF.

CDR3 in DNA: TGTGCCAGCTCACTCCGGGACAGTAACACTGAAGCTTTCTTT. Translating it yields CASSLRDSNTEAFF. The chain has TRBV18 and TRBJ1-1; 7 bases match TRBD1. There are 14 residues in the CDR3. Germline trimming cut 4 bases from V and 2 bases from J; bases unmatched to any gene: 4. Germline V gives CDR1 KGHSH, CDR2 LQKENI.

This clone is a singleton in its sample. This chain joins TRBV11-2 and TRBJ2-3; D gene uncertain. Trimming stripped 0 bases from V and 4 bases from J, with 2 bases between. CDR1 is SGHAT, CDR2 FQNNGV, per germline. The length of the CDR3 is 12 residues. This chain's CDR3 is CASSLEADTQYF. The CDR3 nucleotides are TGTGCCAGCAGCTTAGAGGCAGATACGCAGTATTTT.

The rearrangement links TRBV29-1 to TRBJ1-2, with D tentatively TRBD1 (6 bases). V was clipped by 3 bases and J by 3 bases, with 11 bases between them. Germline values: CDR1 SQVTM, CDR2 ANQGSEA. CDR3 length: 13 amino acids. CDR3: CSVEANRDYGYTF. The CDR3 DNA sequence: TGCAGCGTTGAGGCTAACAGGGACTATGGCTACACCTTC.

CDR3 coding DNA: TGTGCCAGCCGTGGGACTGAAGCTTTCTTT. Protein product: CASRGTEAFF. The rearrangement uses TRBV2 and TRBJ1-1; D not resolved. Germline V lookup: CDR1 SNHLY, CDR2 FYNNEI. CDR3 length equals 10 residues. Trimming removed 8 bases from V and 5 bases from J, with 6 bases in between.

The V and J genes are TRBV9 and TRBJ2-5; D is perhaps TRBD2 (6 bases). CDR3 length: 16 residues. V dropped 3 bases and J dropped 4 bases, with 19 bases sitting between them. Germline CDR1 reads SGDLS; CDR2 reads YYNGEE. CDR3 in amino acids: CASSEADYPGGETQYF. Here the CDR3 DNA reads TGTGCCAGCAGCGAAGCGGACTACCCAGGCGGAGAGACCCAGTACTTC.

The table lists this clone with a count of one. The rearrangement uses TRBV6-6 and TRBJ2-1, with a weak D call TRBD2 (5 bases). This CDR3 contains 14 residues. In germline, CDR1 is MNHNY, CDR2 SVGAGI (reference sequence). V lost 5 bases to trimming and J lost 8 bases, with 16 bases between them. CDR3 sequence reads: CASSLSIPADEQFF. CDR3 coding DNA: TGTGCCAGCAGTCTATCCATCCCAGCGGATGAGCAGTTCTTC.

The chain recombines TRBV7-3 with TRBJ2-7, with 10 bases fitting TRBD1. CDR1 is SGHTA and CDR2 is FQGTGA in the germline V gene. The CDR3 consists of 15 residues. Losses at the gene ends were 4 bases for V and 3 bases for J; bases not matched to a gene: 6. As DNA, the CDR3 is TGTGCCAGCAGCTCAACGGGGACAGGGGTCTACGAGCAGTACTTC. It yields the protein CASSSTGTGVYEQYF. The full variable domain, its missing parts supplied by reference TRBV7-3 and TRBJ2-7, is GAGVSQTPSNKVTEKGKYVELRCDPISGHTALYWYRQSLGQGPEFLIYFQGTGAADDSGLPNDRFFAVRPEGSVSTLKIQRTERGDSAVYLCASSSTGTGVYEQYFGPGTRLTVT.

The chain uses TRBV5-1 and TRBJ1-3; a possible D gene is TRBD1 (5 bases). CDR1 is SGHRS and CDR2 is YFSETQ in the germline V gene. V lost 0 bases to trimming and J lost 1 base, with 8 bases between them. The CDR3 totals 15 residues. CDR3 residues: CASSLEGFSGNTIYF. CDR3 nucleotides: TGCGCCAGCAGCTTGGAGGGGTTTTCTGGAAACACCATATATTTT.

The gene calls are TRBV15 and TRBJ2-5, with D possibly TRBD2 on 6 matching bases. The V end lost 0 bases, the J end lost 1 base, and 6 bases lay between the germline ends. Germline values: CDR1 LNHNV, CDR2 YYDKDF (reference sequence). The CDR3 has 14 amino acids. Here the CDR3 reads CATSRDSGQETQYF. Written as DNA, the CDR3 is TGTGCCACCAGCAGAGATAGCGGCCAAGAGACCCAGTACTTC.

This chain connects TRBV18 to TRBJ1-1, with D possibly TRBD1 on 6 matching bases. Germline CDR1 and CDR2: KGHSH and LQKENI. V was clipped by 1 base and J by 4 bases, with 13 bases between them. The CDR3 runs to 15 residues. The CDR3 loop reads CASSPQQGWATEAFF. The DNA of the CDR3 is TGTGCCAGCTCACCACAACAGGGATGGGCCACTGAAGCTTTCTTT.

The chain employs TRBV9 and TRBJ1-2; tentatively, D is TRBD1 (5 bases). Germline V lookup: CDR1 SGDLS, CDR2 YYNGEE. This CDR3 is built from 13 residues. V was trimmed by 0 bases and J by 4 bases, leaving 7 bases between them. The CDR3 coding sequence is TGTGCCAGCAGCGTAGATGACAGCTATGGCTACACCTTC. Its protein is CASSVDDSYGYTF.

The chain couples TRBV5-6 to TRBJ1-2; 10 nucleotides align to TRBD1. Germline loops: CDR1 SGHDT, CDR2 YYEEEE. The CDR3 has 15 amino acids. With 0 bases clipped from V and 8 bases from J, the junction kept 7 bases outside the gene matches. This chain's CDR3 is CASSLVGQGGKGYTF. Here the CDR3 DNA reads TGTGCCAGCAGCTTGGTTGGACAGGGGGGGAAAGGCTACACCTTC.

The chain combines TRBV6-1 with TRBJ2-7; TRBD1 matches 9 bases. Per the germline V gene, CDR1 is MNHNS and CDR2 is SASEGT. The CDR3 is 14 amino acids. The V segment lost 6 bases and the J segment 1 base; nucleotides outside the gene matches: 4. The DNA of the CDR3 is TGTGCCAGCAGCGACAGGGGGAGATCCTACGAGCAGTACTTC. This codes for CASSDRGRSYEQYF.

J is TRBJ1-2 and V is TRBV2, with 10 bases matching TRBD1. This CDR3 has 15 amino acids. Germline V gene lookup returns CDR1 SNHLY and CDR2 FYNNEI. The V segment lost 6 bases and the J segment 5 bases; nucleotides outside the gene matches: 9. The CDR3 DNA reads TGTGCCAGCAGCTCGACAGGGGGCGCTTCTTATGGCTACACCTTC. Its translation: CASSSTGGASYGYTF.